These T cell receptor beta chains were read from a single sample in a study of OX40 agonist ivuxolimab in advanced cancers. Sequenced by immunoSEQ multiplex PCR; TCRdb stores in-frame clones only, minus some. This sample has tens of thousands of clones, with about 87% found just once. The material was CD4+ or CD8+ T cells sorted from blood, obtained in a trial of the OX40 agonist ivuxolimab. Receptors were obtained from an adult with an advanced solid tumor such as melanoma, head and neck, liver or kidney cancer. Each CDR3 is given with its conserved first and last residue. D genes are given only for firm matches. Not every row has a clone size; where given, it reads once, few, many or a size class.

TRBV19	TRBJ1-2	-	-	TGTGCCAGTAGTATATCTGGGGGTAGTGGATCTGGCTACACCTTC	CASSISGGSGSGYTF
TRBV5-6	TRBJ2-3	-	-	TGTGCCAGCAGCTTTGGTGGGGATACGCAGTATTTT	CASSFGGDTQYF
TRBV7-8	TRBJ1-1	TRBD1	-	TGTGCCAGCAGCTTAGGTCACCGGATTGTCAGGGGGTTTAACACTGAAGCTTTCTTT	CASSLGHRIVRGFNTEAFF
TRBV6-1	TRBJ2-1	-	-	TGTGCCATCCAAATCACAGGCCGGGCGAATGAGCAGTTCTTC	CAIQITGRANEQFF
TRBV30	TRBJ1-2	-	-	TGTGCCTGGAGTCGACAGCCTAACTATGGCTACACCTTC	CAWSRQPNYGYTF
TRBV7-3	TRBJ2-2	-	-	TGTGCCAGCAGCTTAATGGCAGGGAACACCGGGGAGCTGTTTTTT	CASSLMAGNTGELFF
TRBV7-9	TRBJ2-5	-	-	TGTGCCAGCAGCTTAGAAGAGGGTGGGTCAATGGAGACCCAGTACTTC	CASSLEEGGSMETQYF
TRBV2	TRBJ1-4	TRBD1	-	TGTGCCAGCAGTCGGGACAGAAACTCTGGACTGTTTTTT	CASSRDRNSGLFF
TRBV5-1	TRBJ2-4	TRBD1	-	TGCGCCAGCAGCTCCGGGACAGGGGTAGCCATTCAGTACTTC	CASSSGTGVAIQYF
TRBV6-5	TRBJ2-7	-	few	TGTGCCAGCAGTTACTCTCAAGGACAAGAGTACTTC	CASSYSQGQEYF
TRBV5-5	TRBJ1-4	-	-	TGTGCCAGCAGCTTGGCCTTAGCAACTAATGAAAAACTGTTTTTT	CASSLALATNEKLFF
TRBV28	TRBJ2-5	-	-	TGTGCCAGCAGTTTACCACCTCACGGGGAGACCCAGTACTTC	CASSLPPHGETQYF
TRBV6-6	TRBJ2-5	-	-	TGTGCCAGCAGTTACCCCCCCGCGGGGAGTGGGGAGACCCAGTACTTC	CASSYPPAGSGETQYF
TRBV19	TRBJ2-2	-	-	TGTGCCAGTAGTCCACGCCTGACGAACACCGGGGAGCTGTTTTTT	CASSPRLTNTGELFF
TRBV5-4	TRBJ2-3	TRBD2	-	TGTGCCAGCAGCTTGGACTTGACTAGCCGCAAGGGTGGGCAGTATTTT	CASSLDLTSRKGGQYF
TRBV5-4	TRBJ2-7	-	few	TGTGCCAGCAGCTTGGGAGGCTACGAGCAGTACTTC	CASSLGGYEQYF
TRBV2	TRBJ1-1	TRBD1	-	TGTGCCAGCAGTGAAGCTGGACAGGGCGCTGAAGCTTTCTTT	CASSEAGQGAEAFF
TRBV2	TRBJ2-1	-	-	TGTGCCAGCAGTGCCCGGGAGTTGGCCTACAATGAGCAGTTCTTC	CASSARELAYNEQFF
TRBV7-9	TRBJ2-7	-	-	TGTGCCAGCAGCCCTTACAGCGAGCAGTACTTC	CASSPYSEQYF
TRBV19	TRBJ2-5	TRBD1	-	TGTGCCAGTAGTATCGGACAGGGACCCCAGGAGACCCAGTACTTC	CASSIGQGPQETQYF
TRBV19	TRBJ1-5	-	once	TGTGCCAGTAGCCCTCTGGCTATGGTTTGGCCCCAGCATTTT	CASSPLAMVWPQHF
TRBV4-2	TRBJ2-5	-	once	TGTGCCAGCAGCCCACACCGGGGAGAAGAGACCCAGTACTTC	CASSPHRGEETQYF
TRBV7-3	TRBJ2-1	-	-	TGTGCCAGCAGCTCCTCGGGACTCGGAGGGTCCTACAATGAGCAGTTCTTC	CASSSSGLGGSYNEQFF
TRBV30	TRBJ1-3	-	-	TGTGCCTGGAGTGTGTCCGGGGACACCATATATTTT	CAWSVSGDTIYF
TRBV6-1	TRBJ2-3	TRBD2	-	TGTGCCAGCAGGACTAGCGGGAGCGCAGATACGCAGTATTTT	CASRTSGSADTQYF
TRBV19	TRBJ2-3	TRBD1	-	TGTGCCAGTAGTATGCGCTCCCAACTGGGGGACAGGGGCACAGATACGCAGTATTTT	CASSMRSQLGDRGTDTQYF
TRBV13	TRBJ2-5	-	-	TGTGCCAGCAGCAGCTACCGGGACACCCAAGAGACCCAGTACTTC	CASSSYRDTQETQYF